A single sample gave rise to the 10 T cell receptor beta chains below, sequenced in a study of CD8+CD57+ T cells in acquired aplastic anemia. Using genomic DNA as the template, TCR beta VDJ and CDR3 profiling was carried out. TCRdb used MiXCR to reprocess the reads, holding one entry per CDR3 protein. The data contain around 170,000 distinct CDR3 sequences, 40% to 55% of them singletons. Patients included in sequencing had previously demonstrated CD8+CD57+ cell expansion by flow cytometry. Sample: sorted CD4+, CD8+, or CD8+CD57+ T cells (not recorded which) from PBMCs. These receptors all come from a human donor with aplastic anemia.

A note on this clonotype: A read error may be the cause here, since a much bigger clone is one base away. This chain uses TRBV3-1 with TRBJ1-1; D is ambiguous. The CDR3 contains 14 residues. Germline-derived CDR1 and CDR2 are LGHDT and YNNKEL (reference sequence). For the CDR3, the DNA is TGTGCCAGCAGCCAAGAGCAGCCTAACACTAAAGCTTTCTTT. Its translation is CASSQEQPNTKAFF. The variable domain in full, with the rest retrieved from reference TRBV3-1 and TRBJ1-1, is DTAVSQTPKYLVTQMGNDKSIKCEQNLGHDTMYWYKQDSKKFLKIMFSYNNKELIINETVPNRFSPKSPDKAHLNLHINSLELGDSAVYFCASSQEQPNTKAFFGQGTRLTVV.

V gene TRBV12-3 or TRBV12-4 combines with J gene TRBJ1-1, with D perhaps matching TRBD1 (5 bases). Trimming left V 3 bases short and J 4 bases short, with 9 bases between. The CDR3 is 13 amino acids. The CDR3 is CASSLIGGTEAFF. CDR3 DNA: TGTGCCAGCAGTTTGATCGGGGGCACTGAAGCTTTCTTT.

The chain couples TRBV4-1 to TRBJ2-1, with TRBD1 matching 7 bases. The junction had 10 bases not matched to a gene; V was cut back by 1 base and J by 4 bases. Per the germline V gene, CDR1 is MGHRA and CDR2 is YSYEKL. The CDR3 loop spans 17 amino acids. DNA for the CDR3: TGCGCCAGCAGCCAAGCTTTCGGGACAGTGACATACAATGAGCAGTTCTTC. This sequence encodes CASSQAFGTVTYNEQFF.

This clonotype was observed at least ten times. The V gene is TRBV6-1, the J gene TRBJ1-2, with D perhaps matching TRBD1 (6 bases). This CDR3 contains 13 residues. In germline, CDR1 is MNHNS, CDR2 SASEGT. The V and J ends lost 5 bases and 5 bases respectively, with 12 bases between them. CDR3 nucleotides: TGTGCCAGCAGTTCCCGGGACATATATGGCTACACCTTC. Its translation: CASSSRDIYGYTF.

The chain couples TRBV12-3 or TRBV12-4 to TRBJ2-7; possible D gene TRBD2, 5 bases. Trimming removed 5 bases from V and 4 bases from J, with 9 bases in between. This CDR3 has 12 amino acids. CDR3 sequence: CASSTSGYEQYF. The DNA of the CDR3 is TGTGCCAGCAGTACCTCGGGATACGAGCAGTACTTC.

This chain links TRBV24-1 with TRBJ2-5; 11 bases are shared with TRBD1. Looked up from germline, CDR1 is KGHDR and CDR2 is SFDVKD. With 1 base clipped from V and 3 bases from J, the junction kept 3 bases outside the gene matches. This CDR3 contains 16 residues. CDR3 nucleotide sequence: TGTGCCACCAGTGATTTAGGACAGGGGGCGGAAGAGACCCAGTACTTC. This encodes CATSDLGQGAEETQYF.

Details on this clonotype: This may be a read error: a much more frequent sequence differs by one nucleotide. The V call is TRBV7-3, the J call TRBJ2-1, with 12 bases fitting TRBD2. This CDR3 contains 15 residues. Germline values: CDR1 SGHTA, CDR2 FQGTGA. The CDR3 DNA follows: TGTGCCGGCAGTACACGGACTAGCGGGATCCATGAGCAGTTCTTC. Amino acid sequence: CAGSTRTSGIHEQFF.

In this sample, this clonotype turned up many times. The CDR3 region has the DNA TGTGCCAGCAGCCAAGCCTTAAGGGAGGGCTATGGCTACACCTTC. Residues: CASSQALREGYGYTF. The rearrangement uses TRBV3-1 and TRBJ1-2; D unclear. The length of the CDR3 is 15 residues. The germline V gene has CDR1 LGHDT and CDR2 YNNKEL (reference sequence). Trimming cost V 1 base and J 4 bases, with 13 bases left between them.

There are many counts of this clonotype. The V call is TRBV6-5, the J call TRBJ1-5; TRBD1 agrees at 8 bases. CDR3 length: 15 amino acids. J was trimmed by 7 bases and V by 0 bases; bases with no gene match: 5. The germline gives CDR1 MNHEY, CDR2 SVGAGI. CDR3 in DNA: TGTGCCAGCAGTTACTCGACGGACAGGGACCAGCCCCAGCATTTT. The encoded protein is CASSYSTDRDQPQHF.

The J gene is TRBJ2-3, the V gene TRBV2; 8 bases are shared with TRBD1. CDR1 and CDR2 (germline): SNHLY, FYNNEI. The CDR3 covers 14 residues. With 6 bases clipped from V and 1 base from J, the junction kept 3 bases outside the gene matches. The CDR3 reads CASSQDRGTDTQYF. Written as DNA, the CDR3 is TGTGCCAGCAGCCAGGACAGGGGCACAGATACGCAGTATTTT. The whole variable domain, remainder taken from reference TRBV2 and TRBJ2-3, is EPEVTQTPSHQVTQMGQEVILRCVPISNHLYFYWYRQILGQKVEFLVSFYNNEISEKSEIFDDQFSVERPDGSNFTLKIRSTKLEDSAMYFCASSQDRGTDTQYFGPGTRLTVL.